A selection of T cell receptor beta chains follows, all from one sample in a study of T cell clones after liver transplantation. TCRdb's table, derived via immunoSEQ multiplex PCR, lists solely in-frame clones and lacks some. The table has 45,000 or so clones, roughly 86% seen once. The material was CD4+ T cells from blood, obtained 24 months after liver transplant. All receptors come from a human patient who received a liver transplant. Some T cells may be provided by the graft donor. Both conserved end residues are part of each CDR3. D genes are given only for firm matches. Clone size is not always given. Where it is, it says once, few, many or a class for expanded clones.

CDR3 protein: CASSLAPRGSKNNYEQYF
CDR3 DNA: TGCGCCAGCAGCTTGGCCCCCCGGGGCAGCAAAAATAACTACGAGCAGTACTTC
D gene: .
V gene: TRBV5-1
J gene: TRBJ2-7
clone size: .

CDR3 protein: CSFPPGLAGSYNEQFF
CDR3 DNA: TGCAGCTTTCCGCCTGGACTAGCGGGGTCCTACAATGAGCAGTTCTTC
D gene: TRBD2
V gene: TRBV29-1
J gene: TRBJ2-1
clone size: .

CDR3 protein: CASSPGRTGGYEQYF
CDR3 DNA: TGCGCCAGCAGCCCAGGTCGGACAGGGGGATACGAGCAGTACTTC
D gene: TRBD1
V gene: TRBV5-1
J gene: TRBJ2-7
clone size: .

CDR3 protein: CASSEALLSEGAFF
CDR3 DNA: TGTGCCAGCAGTGAAGCGCTTTTGTCCGAGGGAGCTTTCTTT
D gene: .
V gene: TRBV2
J gene: TRBJ1-1
clone size: .

CDR3 protein: CAWSWGGRGGYTF
CDR3 DNA: TGTGCCTGGAGCTGGGGAGGGAGAGGCGGCTACACCTTC
D gene: .
V gene: TRBV30
J gene: TRBJ1-2
clone size: .

CDR3 protein: CASSRGQGTDTQYF
CDR3 DNA: TGCGCCAGCTCCAGGGGGCAGGGCACAGATACGCAGTATTTT
D gene: TRBD1
V gene: TRBV5-1
J gene: TRBJ2-3
clone size: .

CDR3 protein: CASSAQGGASYEQYF
CDR3 DNA: TGTGCCAGCAGTGCCCAGGGAGGCGCGTCTTACGAGCAGTACTTC
D gene: .
V gene: TRBV6-4
J gene: TRBJ2-7
clone size: .

CDR3 protein: CASSSGTDTQYF
CDR3 DNA: TGTGCCAGCAGCTCAGGGACAGATACGCAGTATTTT
D gene: .
V gene: TRBV7-6
J gene: TRBJ2-3
clone size: .

CDR3 protein: CATSSPVNRRAEQYF
CDR3 DNA: TGTGCCACCAGCAGCCCCGTTAACCGCCGGGCCGAGCAGTACTTC
D gene: .
V gene: TRBV15
J gene: TRBJ2-7
clone size: few

CDR3 protein: CASSQDVFRETQYF
CDR3 DNA: TGTGCCAGCAGCCAAGACGTCTTCCGAGAGACCCAGTACTTC
D gene: .
V gene: TRBV14
J gene: TRBJ2-5
clone size: .

CDR3 protein: CASSLVITDTQYF
CDR3 DNA: TGTGCCAGCAGCTTAGTGATTACAGATACGCAGTATTTT
D gene: .
V gene: TRBV7-2
J gene: TRBJ2-3
clone size: .

CDR3 protein: CASSTSGGDTDTQYF
CDR3 DNA: TGTGCCAGCAGTACCAGCGGGGGGGACACAGATACGCAGTATTTT
D gene: TRBD2
V gene: TRBV2
J gene: TRBJ2-3
clone size: few

CDR3 protein: CASFPHGSGGNEQFF
CDR3 DNA: TGTGCCAGCTTCCCCCACGGTAGCGGGGGCAATGAGCAGTTCTTC
D gene: TRBD2
V gene: TRBV6-5
J gene: TRBJ2-1
clone size: .

CDR3 protein: CASRPRGIGTEAFF
CDR3 DNA: TGTGCCAGTAGGCCCAGGGGGATAGGCACTGAAGCTTTCTTT
D gene: TRBD1
V gene: TRBV19
J gene: TRBJ1-1
clone size: once

CDR3 protein: CATSRDRQETQYF
CDR3 DNA: TGTGCCACCAGCAGGGACCGACAAGAGACCCAGTACTTC
D gene: .
V gene: TRBV15
J gene: TRBJ2-5
clone size: .

CDR3 protein: CASARGEETQYF
CDR3 DNA: TGTGCTAGTGCCCGGGGGGAAGAGACCCAGTACTTC
D gene: TRBD2
V gene: TRBV12-5
J gene: TRBJ2-5
clone size: .

CDR3 protein: CSVDLGVGKYEQYF
CDR3 DNA: TGCAGCGTTGACCTAGGGGTCGGGAAGTACGAGCAGTACTTC
D gene: .
V gene: TRBV29-1
J gene: TRBJ2-7
clone size: .

CDR3 protein: CASSQEIVSGNTIYF
CDR3 DNA: TGTGCCAGCAGCCAAGAAATAGTATCCGGAAACACCATATATTTT
D gene: .
V gene: TRBV14
J gene: TRBJ1-3
clone size: .

CDR3 protein: CASSEQTSGGADEQFF
CDR3 DNA: TGTGCCAGCAGTGAACAGACTAGCGGGGGGGCCGATGAGCAGTTCTTC
D gene: TRBD2
V gene: TRBV2
J gene: TRBJ2-1
clone size: .

CDR3 protein: CASSVVGGGKNIQYF
CDR3 DNA: TGTGCCAGCAGCGTAGTTGGGGGAGGCAAAAACATTCAGTACTTC
D gene: .
V gene: TRBV9
J gene: TRBJ2-4
clone size: .

CDR3 protein: CASSLQYTDTQYF
CDR3 DNA: TGTGCCAGCAGCTTGCAATACACAGATACGCAGTATTTT
D gene: .
V gene: TRBV7-2
J gene: TRBJ2-3
clone size: .

CDR3 protein: CASSLDMTEAFF
CDR3 DNA: TGTGCCAGCAGCCTAGACATGACTGAAGCTTTCTTT
D gene: .
V gene: TRBV7-9
J gene: TRBJ1-1
clone size: .

CDR3 protein: CASSRERELYEQYF
CDR3 DNA: TGTGCCAGCAGCCGAGAGCGGGAACTCTACGAGCAGTACTTC
D gene: TRBD2
V gene: TRBV4-2
J gene: TRBJ2-7
clone size: .

CDR3 protein: CASSYSRSGQHSPLHF
CDR3 DNA: TGTGCCAGCAGTTACTCGAGGTCCGGACAGCATTCACCCCTCCACTTT
D gene: .
V gene: TRBV6-5
J gene: TRBJ1-6
clone size: .

CDR3 protein: CASSHHLQLAGGNGELFF
CDR3 DNA: TGCGCCAGCAGCCACCACCTCCAACTAGCGGGAGGAAACGGGGAGCTGTTTTTT
D gene: TRBD2
V gene: TRBV5-1
J gene: TRBJ2-2
clone size: .

CDR3 protein: CASSLEAATGELFF
CDR3 DNA: TGTGCCAGCAGCTTAGAGGCGGCCACCGGGGAGCTGTTTTTT
D gene: .
V gene: TRBV7-3
J gene: TRBJ2-2
clone size: .

CDR3 protein: CASSTAEGLNQPQHF
CDR3 DNA: TGTGCCAGTAGTACGGCGGAGGGGCTAAATCAGCCCCAGCATTTT
D gene: .
V gene: TRBV19
J gene: TRBJ1-5
clone size: few

CDR3 protein: CASRRLAGKNEQFF
CDR3 DNA: TGTGCCAGCCGGAGGCTAGCGGGCAAAAATGAGCAGTTCTTC
D gene: TRBD2
V gene: TRBV25-1
J gene: TRBJ2-1
clone size: .

CDR3 protein: CASSLEGMNTEAFF
CDR3 DNA: TGTGCCAGCAGCTTAGAGGGGATGAACACTGAAGCTTTCTTT
D gene: .
V gene: TRBV7-2
J gene: TRBJ1-1
clone size: .

CDR3 protein: CATSRGGTNPNYGYTF
CDR3 DNA: TGTGCCACCAGCAGAGGAGGAACAAATCCTAACTATGGCTACACCTTC
D gene: .
V gene: TRBV15
J gene: TRBJ1-2
clone size: .

CDR3 protein: CASSGRGTDTQYF
CDR3 DNA: TGTGCCAGTAGCGGGAGAGGCACAGATACGCAGTATTTT
D gene: TRBD2
V gene: TRBV7-6
J gene: TRBJ2-3
clone size: .

CDR3 protein: CASSLYRGQGYTF
CDR3 DNA: TGTGCCAGCAGTTTATACAGGGGGCAGGGCTACACCTTC
D gene: TRBD1
V gene: TRBV27
J gene: TRBJ1-2
clone size: .

CDR3 protein: CSVAFGQGTEAFF
CDR3 DNA: TGCAGCGTTGCCTTTGGACAGGGAACTGAAGCTTTCTTT
D gene: TRBD1
V gene: TRBV29-1
J gene: TRBJ1-1
clone size: .

CDR3 protein: CASSPTGERGMQFF
CDR3 DNA: TGTGCCAGCAGCCCGACCGGGGAGCGGGGGATGCAGTTCTTC
D gene: TRBD2
V gene: TRBV7-9
J gene: TRBJ2-1
clone size: .

CDR3 protein: CASSQDSTLNTGELFF
CDR3 DNA: TGCGCCAGCAGCCAAGACAGTACTCTGAACACCGGGGAGCTGTTTTTT
D gene: .
V gene: TRBV4-3
J gene: TRBJ2-2
clone size: .

CDR3 protein: CASSRVANEKLFF
CDR3 DNA: TGTGCCAGCAGCCGAGTAGCTAATGAAAAACTGTTTTTT
D gene: .
V gene: TRBV2
J gene: TRBJ1-4
clone size: .

CDR3 protein: CASSPPKRGVETQYF
CDR3 DNA: TGTGCCAGCTCACCACCCAAACGAGGGGTCGAGACCCAGTACTTC
D gene: .
V gene: TRBV18
J gene: TRBJ2-5
clone size: once

CDR3 protein: CASSLSPGQGAANEKLFF
CDR3 DNA: TGTGCCAGCAGCTTGTCCCCGGGACAGGGGGCTGCTAATGAAAAACTGTTTTTT
D gene: TRBD1
V gene: TRBV7-9
J gene: TRBJ1-4
clone size: .

CDR3 protein: CASSLARGRGDTQYF
CDR3 DNA: TGCGCCAGCAGCTTGGCCCGTGGGAGGGGGGATACGCAGTATTTT
D gene: .
V gene: TRBV5-1
J gene: TRBJ2-3
clone size: .

CDR3 protein: CASRRTGSSTDTQYF
CDR3 DNA: TGTGCCAGCAGGAGGACAGGGTCGAGCACAGATACGCAGTATTTT
D gene: TRBD1
V gene: TRBV6-5
J gene: TRBJ2-3
clone size: .

CDR3 protein: CASDAYEQYF
CDR3 DNA: TGTGCCAGCGACGCCTACGAGCAGTACTTC
D gene: .
V gene: TRBV6-5
J gene: TRBJ2-7
clone size: .

CDR3 protein: CASSGGLASKNEQFF
CDR3 DNA: TGTGCCAGCAGTGGCGGACTAGCGTCGAAAAATGAGCAGTTCTTC
D gene: TRBD2
V gene: TRBV2
J gene: TRBJ2-1
clone size: .

CDR3 protein: CASSRGPDNNNQPQHF
CDR3 DNA: TGTGCCAGCAGCCGAGGCCCCGACAACAACAATCAGCCCCAGCATTTT
D gene: .
V gene: TRBV5-4
J gene: TRBJ1-5
clone size: .

CDR3 protein: CASTPDRATYEQYF
CDR3 DNA: TGTGCCAGCACCCCGGACAGGGCCACCTACGAGCAGTACTTC
D gene: TRBD1
V gene: TRBV6-1
J gene: TRBJ2-7
clone size: .

CDR3 protein: CASSSRYSNQPQHF
CDR3 DNA: TGTGCCAGCAGTTCCCGATATAGCAATCAGCCCCAGCATTTT
D gene: .
V gene: TRBV27
J gene: TRBJ1-5
clone size: .

CDR3 protein: CASSQDGPGLADTQYF
CDR3 DNA: TGCGCCAGCAGCCAAGATGGTCCGGGTCTCGCAGATACGCAGTATTTT
D gene: .
V gene: TRBV4-3
J gene: TRBJ2-3
clone size: once

CDR3 protein: CASRADRGRLAGGSNEQFF
CDR3 DNA: TGCGCCAGCAGAGCCGACAGGGGGAGACTAGCGGGAGGGTCGAATGAGCAGTTCTTC
D gene: TRBD2
V gene: TRBV5-1
J gene: TRBJ2-1
clone size: .

CDR3 protein: CSVHGQIKNIQYF
CDR3 DNA: TGCAGCGTTCATGGACAGATCAAAAACATTCAGTACTTC
D gene: .
V gene: TRBV29-1
J gene: TRBJ2-4
clone size: .

CDR3 protein: CASSSPTGRNEQFF
CDR3 DNA: TGCGCCAGCAGCTCCCCGACAGGGCGCAATGAGCAGTTCTTC
D gene: TRBD1
V gene: TRBV5-1
J gene: TRBJ2-1
clone size: .

CDR3 protein: CASSLAITGLRTF
CDR3 DNA: TGCGCCAGCAGCTTGGCCATAACAGGGCTGCGCACCTTC
D gene: .
V gene: TRBV5-1
J gene: TRBJ1-2
clone size: .

CDR3 protein: CAWSELGIQQYF
CDR3 DNA: TGTGCCTGGAGTGAACTAGGGATCCAGCAGTACTTC
D gene: .
V gene: TRBV30
J gene: TRBJ2-7
clone size: .

CDR3 protein: CASSPGTTAYEQYF
CDR3 DNA: TGTGCCAGCAGTCCGGGGACTACCGCCTACGAGCAGTACTTC
D gene: TRBD2
V gene: TRBV11-1
J gene: TRBJ2-7
clone size: .